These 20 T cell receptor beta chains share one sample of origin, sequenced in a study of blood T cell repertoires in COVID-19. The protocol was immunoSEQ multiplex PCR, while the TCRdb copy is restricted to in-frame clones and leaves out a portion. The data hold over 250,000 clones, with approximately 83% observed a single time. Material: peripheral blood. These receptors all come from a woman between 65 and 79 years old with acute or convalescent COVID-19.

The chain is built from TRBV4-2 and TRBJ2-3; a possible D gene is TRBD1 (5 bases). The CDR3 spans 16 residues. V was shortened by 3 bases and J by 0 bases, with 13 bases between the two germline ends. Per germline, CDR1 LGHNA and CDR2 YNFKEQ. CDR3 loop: CASSHKRTLSTDTQYF. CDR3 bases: TGTGCCAGCAGCCACAAACGGACACTGAGCACAGATACGCAGTATTTT.

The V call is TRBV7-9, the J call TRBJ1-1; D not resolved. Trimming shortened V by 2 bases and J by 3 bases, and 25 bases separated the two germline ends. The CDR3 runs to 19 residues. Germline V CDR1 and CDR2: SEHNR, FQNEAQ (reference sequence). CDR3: CASSLIAGRMLGSDTEAFF. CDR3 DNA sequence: TGTGCCAGCAGCTTAATTGCAGGAAGGATGCTGGGTTCGGACACTGAAGCTTTCTTT.

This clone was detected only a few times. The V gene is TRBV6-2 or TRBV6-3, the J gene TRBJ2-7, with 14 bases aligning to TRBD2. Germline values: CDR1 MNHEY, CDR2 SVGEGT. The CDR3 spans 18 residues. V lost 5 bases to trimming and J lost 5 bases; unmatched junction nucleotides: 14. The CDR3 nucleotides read TGTGCCAGCAGTCGCTCTTACCTGACTAGCGGGGGGGTCCACGAGCAGTACTTC. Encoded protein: CASSRSYLTSGGVHEQYF.

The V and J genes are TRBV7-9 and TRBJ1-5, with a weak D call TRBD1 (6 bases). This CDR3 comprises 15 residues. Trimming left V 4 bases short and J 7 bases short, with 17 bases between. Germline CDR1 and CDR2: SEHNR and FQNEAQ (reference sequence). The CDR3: CASSSSTTGDQPQHF. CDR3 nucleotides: TGTGCCAGCAGCTCATCTACGACAGGAGACCAGCCCCAGCATTTT.

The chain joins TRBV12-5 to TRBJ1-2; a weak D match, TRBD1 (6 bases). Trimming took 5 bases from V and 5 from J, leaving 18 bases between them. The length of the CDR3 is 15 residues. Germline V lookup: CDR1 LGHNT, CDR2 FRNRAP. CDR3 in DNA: TGTGCTAGTGGTCCGCAGATGGGGGCAGCTTATGGCTACACCTTC. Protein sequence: CASGPQMGAAYGYTF.

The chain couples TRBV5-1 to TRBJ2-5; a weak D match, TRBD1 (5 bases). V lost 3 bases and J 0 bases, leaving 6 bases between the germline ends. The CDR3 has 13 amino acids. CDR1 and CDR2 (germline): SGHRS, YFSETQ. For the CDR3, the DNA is TGCGCCAGCAGCTCCAGGGACCAAGAGACCCAGTACTTC. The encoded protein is CASSSRDQETQYF.

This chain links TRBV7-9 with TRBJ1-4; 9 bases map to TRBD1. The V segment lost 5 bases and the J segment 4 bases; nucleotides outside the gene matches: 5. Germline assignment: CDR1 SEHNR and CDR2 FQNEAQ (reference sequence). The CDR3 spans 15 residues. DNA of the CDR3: TGTGCCAGCAGCCCCTGGACAGGGGTTAATGAAAAACTGTTTTTT. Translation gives CASSPWTGVNEKLFF.

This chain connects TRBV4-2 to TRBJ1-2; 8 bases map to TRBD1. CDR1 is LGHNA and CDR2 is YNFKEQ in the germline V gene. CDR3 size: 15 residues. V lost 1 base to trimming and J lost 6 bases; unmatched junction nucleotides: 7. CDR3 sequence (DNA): TGTGCCAGCAGCCAAGGTGCTTCAGGGGGCGATGGCTACACCTTC. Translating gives CASSQGASGGDGYTF.

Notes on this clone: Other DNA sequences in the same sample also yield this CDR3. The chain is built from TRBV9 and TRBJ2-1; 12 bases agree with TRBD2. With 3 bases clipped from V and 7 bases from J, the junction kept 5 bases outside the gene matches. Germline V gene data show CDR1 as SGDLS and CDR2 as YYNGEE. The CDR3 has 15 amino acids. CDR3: CASSASGGAGNEQFF. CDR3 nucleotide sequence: TGTGCCAGCAGCGCTAGCGGGGGGGCAGGTAATGAGCAGTTCTTC.

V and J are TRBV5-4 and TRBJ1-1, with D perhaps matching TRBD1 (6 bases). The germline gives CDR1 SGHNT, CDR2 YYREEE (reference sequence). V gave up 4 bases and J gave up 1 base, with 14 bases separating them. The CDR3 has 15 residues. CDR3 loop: CASSPAGVRNTEAFF. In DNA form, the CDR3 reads TGTGCCAGCAGCCCCGCAGGGGTAAGGAACACTGAAGCTTTCTTT.

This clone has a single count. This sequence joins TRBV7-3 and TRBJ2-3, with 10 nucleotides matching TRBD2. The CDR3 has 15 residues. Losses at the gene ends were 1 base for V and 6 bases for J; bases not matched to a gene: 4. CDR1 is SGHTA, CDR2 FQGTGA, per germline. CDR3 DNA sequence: TGTGCCAGCAGCTTAAGCTCTAGCGGGGGTGATACGCAGTATTTT. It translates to CASSLSSSGGDTQYF.

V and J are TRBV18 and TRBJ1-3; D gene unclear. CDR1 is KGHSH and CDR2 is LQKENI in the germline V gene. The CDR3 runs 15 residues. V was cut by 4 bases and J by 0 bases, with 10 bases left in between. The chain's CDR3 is CASSLDGNSGNTIYF. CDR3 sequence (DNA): TGTGCCAGCTCACTCGACGGGAACTCTGGAAACACCATATATTTT.

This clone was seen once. DNA for the CDR3: TGCAGTGCTGGTGGACAGACCTATGGCTACACCTTC. Amino acids: CSAGGQTYGYTF. The V gene is TRBV20-1, the J gene TRBJ1-2; the D gene is possibly TRBD1 (6 bases). Trimming took off 5 bases at V and 4 bases at J, with 11 bases between the two ends. The germline gives CDR1 DFQATT, CDR2 SNEGSKA (reference sequence). This CDR3 region has 12 residues.

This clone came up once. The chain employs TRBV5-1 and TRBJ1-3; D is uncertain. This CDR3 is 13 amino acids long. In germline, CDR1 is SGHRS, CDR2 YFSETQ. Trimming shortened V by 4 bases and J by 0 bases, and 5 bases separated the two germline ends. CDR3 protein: CASSENSGNTIYF. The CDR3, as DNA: TGCGCCAGCAGCGAGAACTCTGGAAACACCATATATTTT.

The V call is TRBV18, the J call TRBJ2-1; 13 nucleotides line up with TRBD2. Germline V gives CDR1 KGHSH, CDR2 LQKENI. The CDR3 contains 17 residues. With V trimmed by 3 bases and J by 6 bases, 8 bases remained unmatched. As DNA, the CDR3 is TGTGCCAGCTCACCCTCACTAGCGGGGGGGCTTTTCAATGAGCAGTTCTTC. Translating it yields CASSPSLAGGLFNEQFF.

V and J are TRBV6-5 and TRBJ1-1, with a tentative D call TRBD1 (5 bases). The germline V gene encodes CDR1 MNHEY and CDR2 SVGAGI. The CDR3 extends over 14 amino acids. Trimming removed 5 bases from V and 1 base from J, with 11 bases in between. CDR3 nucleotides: TGTGCCAGCAGTAGGGGTGACAAGAACACTGAAGCTTTCTTT. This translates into CASSRGDKNTEAFF.

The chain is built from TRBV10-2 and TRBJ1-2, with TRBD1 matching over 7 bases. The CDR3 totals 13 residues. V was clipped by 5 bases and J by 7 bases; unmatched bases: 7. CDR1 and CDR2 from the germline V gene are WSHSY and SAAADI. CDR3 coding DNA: TGCGCCAGCAGTAAAACAGGGGAAGGTGGCTACACCTTC. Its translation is CASSKTGEGGYTF.

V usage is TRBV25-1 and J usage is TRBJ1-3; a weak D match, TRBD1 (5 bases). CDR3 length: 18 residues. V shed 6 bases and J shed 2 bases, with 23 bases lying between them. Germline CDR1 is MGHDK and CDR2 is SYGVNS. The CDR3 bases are TGTGCCAGCAGACAAACGGGGGTCTTAACGGGGGCTGGAAACACCATATATTTT. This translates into CASRQTGVLTGAGNTIYF.

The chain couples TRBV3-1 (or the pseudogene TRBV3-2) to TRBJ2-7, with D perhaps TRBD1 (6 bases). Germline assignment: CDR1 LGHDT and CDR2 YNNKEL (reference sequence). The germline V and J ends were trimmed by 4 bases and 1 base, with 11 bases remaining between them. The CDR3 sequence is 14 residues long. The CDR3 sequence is CASSRLDSSYEQYF. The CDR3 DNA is TGTGCCAGCAGCCGCCTGGACAGTTCCTACGAGCAGTACTTC.

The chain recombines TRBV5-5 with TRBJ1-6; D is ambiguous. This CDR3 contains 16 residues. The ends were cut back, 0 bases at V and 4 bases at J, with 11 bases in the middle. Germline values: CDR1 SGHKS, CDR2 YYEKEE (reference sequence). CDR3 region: CASSLGRTPYNSPLHF. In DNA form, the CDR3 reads TGTGCCAGCAGCTTGGGGAGAACACCATATAATTCACCCCTCCACTTT.